This entry features one T cell receptor beta chain sequence. After removal of 0 bases from V and 7 bases from J, the junction contained 7 bases not matched to a gene. The CDR3 has 16 amino acids. The germline CDR1 and CDR2 sequences are SGHNT and YENEEA. The data were taken from a study of blood T cell repertoires in COVID-19. Sequencing used immunoSEQ multiplex PCR; TCRdb keeps in-frame clones, though not all of them. Of about 400,000 clones in the sample, roughly 86% were seen once. The origin of this receptor is a man in his forties in a cohort exposed to, infected with or recovered from COVID-19 (not recorded which). V is TRBV11-3 and J is TRBJ2-1; 9 nucleotides agree with TRBD1. Input material: PBMCs or T cells enriched from blood (not recorded which). The DNA for the CDR3 is TGTGCCAGCAGCTTAGAAGTGGACAGGGGCAAGAATGAGCAGTTCTTC. Its translation is CASSLEVDRGKNEQFF.